The 26 T cell receptor beta chains presented below share a single source sample, sequenced in a study of long-term antiretroviral therapy in people with HIV. Version v3.0 of the immunoSEQ assay was performed at survey level. Here immunoSEQ multiplex PCR was the method, and the copy in TCRdb shows in-frame clones only, minus some. The top ten clones hold about 15% of a sample with approximately 7,900 clones, approximately 80% of them seen once. The sample consisted of unsorted PBMCs, taken 0.1 years after starting antiretroviral therapy. These receptors were obtained from a man in his forties with HIV.

This clone was detected a few times. The rearrangement uses TRBV5-1 and TRBJ1-2, with 7 bases that match TRBD1. The CDR3 spans 15 residues. Germline CDR1 is SGHRS and CDR2 is YFSETQ. V dropped 2 bases and J dropped 5; count of bases not matched to a gene: 9. The CDR3 region has the DNA TGCGCCAGCAGCTTTGAAACGGACAGGTCTTATGGCTACACCTTC. Encoded protein: CASSFETDRSYGYTF.

The V and J genes are TRBV27 and TRBJ1-2, with D unclear. Germline CDR1 is MNHEY and CDR2 is SMNVEV (reference sequence). CDR3 length: 13 residues. V was cut by 8 bases and J by 0 bases, with 10 bases left in between. The CDR3: CASAFGPNYGYTF. The CDR3 nucleotides read TGTGCCAGCGCGTTCGGCCCTAACTATGGCTACACCTTC.

The CDR3 is CASRTSGGGYEQFF. The CDR3 region has the DNA TGTGCCAGCAGAACTAGCGGGGGGGGGTATGAGCAGTTCTTC. The chain has TRBV6-5 and TRBJ2-1; 13 bases fit TRBD2. Germline CDR1 reads MNHEY; CDR2 reads SVGAGI. The CDR3 covers 14 residues. V lost 6 bases and J lost 8; bases outside the gene matches: 4.

In this sample, this clone turned up once. The chain uses TRBV10-1 and TRBJ2-1, with 8 nucleotides matching TRBD2. This CDR3 spans 15 amino acids. The V gene end was trimmed by 10 bases and the J gene end by 5 bases; junction bases not matched to a gene: 13. CDR1 is WNHNN, CDR2 SYGVQD, per germline (reference sequence). Here the CDR3 reads CATLAGPQFHNEQFF. In DNA form, the CDR3 reads TGCGCCACCCTAGCGGGTCCACAATTTCACAATGAGCAGTTCTTC.

The gene calls are TRBV18 and TRBJ1-6; no definite D call. This CDR3 contains 19 residues. Trimming removed 5 bases from V and 0 bases from J, with 20 bases in between. Germline V CDR1 and CDR2: KGHSH, LQKENI. The CDR3 here is CASSGSADLINSYNSPLHF. CDR3 nucleotides: TGTGCCAGCTCAGGAAGCGCGGACCTAATTAACTCCTATAATTCACCCCTCCACTTT. The full variable domain, with the rest looked up from reference TRBV18 and TRBJ1-6, is NAGVMQNPRHLVRRRGQEARLRCSPMKGHSHVYWYRQLPEEGLKFMVYLQKENIIDESGMPKERFSAEFPKEGPSILRIQQVVRGDSAAYFCASSGSADLINSYNSPLHFGNGTRLTVT.

The gene calls are TRBV14 and TRBJ2-7, with D unclear. The CDR3 contains 13 residues. Germline CDR1 SGHDN, CDR2 FVKESK. V was clipped by 1 base and J by 4 bases, with 8 bases between them. CDR3 sequence (DNA): TGTGCCAGCAGCCAAGGAAAGGGATACGAGCAGTACTTC. Translation: CASSQGKGYEQYF.

The chain is built from TRBV10-2 and TRBJ2-2; D may be TRBD2 (6 bases). Per the germline V gene, CDR1 is WSHSY and CDR2 is SAAADI. Between the trimmed V and J ends, which lost 2 bases and 2 bases, there was a span of 9 bases. This CDR3 spans 15 amino acids. The CDR3 sequence: CASSERGLNTGELFF. The CDR3 DNA sequence: TGCGCCAGCAGTGAGAGGGGACTCAACACCGGGGAGCTGTTTTTT.

CDR3 sequence reads: CAISRNSGANVLTF. CDR3 nucleotide sequence: TGTGCCATCAGCCGGAATTCTGGGGCCAACGTCCTGACTTTC. The V and J genes are TRBV10-3 and TRBJ2-6; no firm D call. Trimming stripped 6 bases from V and 1 base from J, with 7 bases between. Germline lookup yields CDR1 ENHRY and CDR2 SYGVKD. This CDR3 has 14 amino acids.

This chain connects TRBV6-1 to TRBJ2-7, with 9 positions matching TRBD1. V shed 7 bases and J 1 base; nucleotides not matched to a gene: 5. In germline, CDR1 is MNHNS, CDR2 SASEGT. This CDR3 has 14 residues. As DNA, the CDR3 is TGTGCCAGCACCGGGACAGGGCTTTCCTACGAGCAGTACTTC. It codes for CASTGTGLSYEQYF.

The chain has TRBV4-3 and TRBJ1-2; tentatively, D is TRBD1 (6 bases). V was pared by 0 bases and J by 8 bases, with 16 bases between. This CDR3 region has 15 residues. Looked up from germline, CDR1 is LGHNA and CDR2 is YSLEER. The CDR3 region has the DNA TGCGCCAGCAGCCAAGACACGGGACACATGGGAGGCTACACCTTC. This sequence encodes CASSQDTGHMGGYTF.

The chain uses TRBV2 and TRBJ1-4; D gene uncertain. V was shortened by 4 bases and J by 7 bases, with 13 bases between the two germline ends. In germline, CDR1 is SNHLY, CDR2 FYNNEI. The CDR3 sequence is 14 residues long. The CDR3 is CASSGKPGVEKLFF. For the CDR3, the DNA is TGTGCCAGCAGTGGAAAACCGGGCGTTGAAAAACTGTTTTTT.

The chain recombines TRBV27 with TRBJ2-3; 8 bases agree with TRBD2. J was trimmed by 2 bases and V by 6 bases; bases with no gene match: 22. CDR1 is MNHEY and CDR2 is SMNVEV in the germline V gene (reference sequence). The CDR3 runs to 20 residues. CDR3 sequence: CASSPRFGAGGLKHTDTQYF. The CDR3 DNA sequence: TGTGCCAGCAGCCCTAGGTTTGGGGCGGGGGGCCTAAAGCACACAGATACGCAGTATTTT.

CDR3 sequence: CAWSEGLVGNTIYF. CDR3 DNA sequence: TGTGCCTGGAGTGAGGGCCTGGTCGGAAACACCATATATTTT. The V gene is TRBV30, the J gene TRBJ1-3; no clear D gene. V lost 1 base and J 4 bases, leaving 11 bases between the germline ends. The germline CDR1 and CDR2 sequences are GTSNPN and SVGIG (reference sequence). The CDR3 extends over 14 amino acids.

The V gene is TRBV19, the J gene TRBJ1-1, with TRBD1 matching over 10 bases. The CDR3 extends over 17 amino acids. Unmatched junction bases numbered 14, after V lost 6 bases and J lost 4 bases. In germline, CDR1 is LNHDA, CDR2 SQIVND (reference sequence). Here the CDR3 reads CASRSPRDRGRGTEAFF. CDR3 nucleotides: TGTGCCAGTAGATCCCCCCGGGACAGGGGTCGGGGCACTGAAGCTTTCTTT.

The chain is built from TRBV5-1 and TRBJ2-3; D is possibly TRBD1 or TRBD2 (5 bases each). Germline CDR1 SGHRS, CDR2 YFSETQ. The V gene lost 4 bases and the J gene lost 5 bases, with 17 bases spanning the gap. This CDR3 region has 15 residues. CDR3 bases: TGCGCCAGCAGCGGGGACGGTTACACGGAAGATACGCAGTATTTT. Its protein product is CASSGDGYTEDTQYF.

This clone was observed a single time. The V gene is TRBV29-1, the J gene TRBJ2-7; weak D call: TRBD2 (6 bases). The V and J ends lost 1 base and 2 bases respectively, with 6 bases between them. The germline gives CDR1 SQVTM, CDR2 ANQGSEA. The CDR3 consists of 12 residues. CDR3 in DNA: TGCAGCGTTGAAGGGGGGGCCTACGAGCAGTACTTC. Translation: CSVEGGAYEQYF.

The chain joins TRBV11-3 to TRBJ2-3; D may be TRBD1 or TRBD2 (5 bases each). With 0 bases removed from V and 0 bases from J, the gap between germline ends came to 7 bases. The CDR3 sequence is 15 residues long. The germline V gene encodes CDR1 SGHNT and CDR2 YENEEA. In DNA form, the CDR3 reads TGTGCCAGCAGCTTAGACGGGGCTAGCACAGATACGCAGTATTTT. Residues: CASSLDGASTDTQYF. Combining the CDR3 with reference TRBV11-3 and TRBJ2-3 gives the whole variable domain EAGVVQSPRYKIIEKKQPVAFWCNPISGHNTLYWYLQNLGQGPELLIRYENEEAVDDSQLPKDRFSAERLKGVDSTLKIQPAELGDSAVYLCASSLDGASTDTQYFGPGTRLTVL.

This sequence joins TRBV11-2 and TRBJ1-3; no firm D call. The CDR3 is 16 residues long. V was cut by 5 bases and J by 4 bases, with 18 bases left in between. Germline V gives CDR1 SGHAT, CDR2 FQNNGV. CDR3 loop: CASSPYRDPKGNTIYF. CDR3 nucleotide sequence: TGTGCCAGCAGCCCCTACCGGGATCCTAAGGGAAACACCATATATTTT. The full variable domain, rest sourced from reference TRBV11-2 and TRBJ1-3, is EAGVAQSPRYKIIEKRQSVAFWCNPISGHATLYWYQQILGQGPKLLIQFQNNGVVDDSQLPKDRFSAERLKGVDSTLKIQPAKLEDSAVYLCASSPYRDPKGNTIYFGEGSWLTVV.

The chain uses TRBV11-2 and TRBJ2-7, with D hard to call. CDR3 size: 13 residues. Germline CDR1 is SGHAT and CDR2 is FQNNGV. The V and J ends lost 2 bases and 0 bases respectively, with 5 bases between them. This CDR3 is CASSLSSSYEQYF. CDR3 bases: TGTGCCAGCAGCTTAAGTAGCTCCTACGAGCAGTACTTC. Variable domain in full (rest from reference TRBV11-2 and TRBJ2-7): EAGVAQSPRYKIIEKRQSVAFWCNPISGHATLYWYQQILGQGPKLLIQFQNNGVVDDSQLPKDRFSAERLKGVDSTLKIQPAKLEDSAVYLCASSLSSSYEQYFGPGTRLTVT.

This clone was counted a few times. The chain employs TRBV6-1 and TRBJ1-5; D remains unclear. Germline CDR1 MNHNS, CDR2 SASEGT. V was trimmed by 2 bases and J by 0 bases, leaving 5 bases between them. The CDR3 loop spans 14 amino acids. The CDR3 DNA is TGTGCCAGCAGTGAACCGGATAGCAATCAGCCCCAGCATTTT. Amino acids: CASSEPDSNQPQHF.

This chain uses TRBV6-1 with TRBJ1-2; D not certain. V lost 5 bases and J lost 9, with 13 bases in between. Germline lookup yields CDR1 MNHNS and CDR2 SASEGT. This CDR3 is built from 12 residues. CDR3: CASSTNGGSYTF. DNA of the CDR3: TGTGCCAGCAGTACCAATGGTGGCAGCTACACCTTC.

The sample holds one count of this clone. This rearrangement joins TRBV6-6 to TRBJ2-7; TRBD1 aligns across 8 bases. The trim removed 2 bases at V and 3 bases at J, leaving 3 bases unmatched. The CDR3 totals 14 residues. The germline V gene encodes CDR1 MNHNY and CDR2 SVGAGI (reference sequence). The CDR3 reads CASSYGQGSYEQYF. In DNA, the CDR3 is TGTGCCAGCAGTTACGGACAGGGTAGCTACGAGCAGTACTTC.

V and J are TRBV2 and TRBJ2-1; the D is unclear. The CDR3 has 12 residues. Germline loops: CDR1 SNHLY, CDR2 FYNNEI. The germline V and J ends were trimmed by 4 bases and 6 bases, with 7 bases remaining between them. This CDR3 is CASSAESNEQFF. The CDR3 DNA reads as TGTGCCAGCAGTGCTGAATCCAATGAGCAGTTCTTC. Supplemented by reference TRBV2 and TRBJ2-1, the full variable domain reads EPEVTQTPSHQVTQMGQEVILRCVPISNHLYFYWYRQILGQKVEFLVSFYNNEISEKSEIFDDQFSVERPDGSNFTLKIRSTKLEDSAMYFCASSAESNEQFFGPGTRLTVL.

V is TRBV6-1 and J is TRBJ1-6; D unclear. CDR3 length equals 15 residues. CDR1 MNHNS and CDR2 SASEGT come from the germline V gene. The V gene lost 2 bases and the J gene lost 5 bases, with 10 bases spanning the gap. In DNA form, the CDR3 reads TGTGCCAGCAGTGAAAGCAACGGTGATAATTCACCCCTCCACTTT. Protein product: CASSESNGDNSPLHF.

V usage is TRBV10-1 and J usage is TRBJ2-1, with 7 positions matching TRBD1. The V gene's germline CDR1 is WNHNN and CDR2 SYGVQD (reference sequence). V shed 6 bases and J 8 bases; nucleotides not matched to a gene: 10. The CDR3 has 14 amino acids. Here the CDR3 DNA reads TGCGCCAGCAGCCACGACAGGGAGTACGATGAGCAGTTCTTC. Translation: CASSHDREYDEQFF.

The V call is TRBV18, the J call TRBJ1-5, with D possibly TRBD1 on 5 matching bases. V was pared by 3 bases and J by 3 bases, with 9 bases between. Germline lookup yields CDR1 KGHSH and CDR2 LQKENI. The CDR3 runs 14 residues. The CDR3 sequence: CASSPTVYNQPQHF. The CDR3 DNA is TGTGCCAGCTCACCGACAGTATACAATCAGCCCCAGCATTTT.